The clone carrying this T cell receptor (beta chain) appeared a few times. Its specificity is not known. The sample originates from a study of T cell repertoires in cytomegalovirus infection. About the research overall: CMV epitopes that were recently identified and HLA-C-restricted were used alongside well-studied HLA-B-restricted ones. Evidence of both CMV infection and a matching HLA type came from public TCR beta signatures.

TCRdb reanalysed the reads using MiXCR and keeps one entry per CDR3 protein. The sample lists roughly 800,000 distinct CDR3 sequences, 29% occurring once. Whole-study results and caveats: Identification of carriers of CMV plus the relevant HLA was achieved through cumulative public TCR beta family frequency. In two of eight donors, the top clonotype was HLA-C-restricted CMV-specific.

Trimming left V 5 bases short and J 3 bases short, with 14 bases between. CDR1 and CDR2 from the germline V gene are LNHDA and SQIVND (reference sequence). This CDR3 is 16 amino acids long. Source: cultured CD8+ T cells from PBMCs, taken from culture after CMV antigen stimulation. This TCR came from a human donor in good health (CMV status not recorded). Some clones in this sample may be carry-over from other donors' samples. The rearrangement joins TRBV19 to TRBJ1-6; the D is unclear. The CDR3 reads CASSPIPQDYNSPLHF. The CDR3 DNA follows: TGTGCCAGTAGTCCGATCCCCCAGGACTATAATTCACCCCTCCACTTT.